This T cell receptor (beta chain) was documented in a study of regulatory T cells. General study points: In CD3G-deficient patients, conventional CD4+ T cells were enriched for hydrophobic CDR3 residues at positions 6 and 7.

The V gene's germline CDR1 is SEHNR and CDR2 FQNEAQ (reference sequence). This CDR3 is built from 14 residues. Trimming stripped 0 bases from V and 6 bases from J, with 6 bases between. Primers: 52 TRBV forward and 13 TRBJ reverse. Data came from immunoSEQ multiplex PCR; TCRdb stores just in-frame clones and leaves some out. The table includes about 35,000 clones, 89% detected once. About this clone: Its antigen is undetermined.

CD4+ T cells were divided by sorting: CD25-high CD127-low Tregs, CD25-low CD127-high conventional cells. The sample was conventional CD4+ T cells sorted from blood. The TCR originated in a young adult with CD3G deficiency. The chain recombines TRBV7-9 with TRBJ2-6; possibly TRBD1 for D (5 bases). The CDR3 here is CASSLARVANVLTF. The CDR3 DNA reads TGTGCCAGCAGCTTAGCCAGGGTGGCCAACGTCCTGACTTTC.